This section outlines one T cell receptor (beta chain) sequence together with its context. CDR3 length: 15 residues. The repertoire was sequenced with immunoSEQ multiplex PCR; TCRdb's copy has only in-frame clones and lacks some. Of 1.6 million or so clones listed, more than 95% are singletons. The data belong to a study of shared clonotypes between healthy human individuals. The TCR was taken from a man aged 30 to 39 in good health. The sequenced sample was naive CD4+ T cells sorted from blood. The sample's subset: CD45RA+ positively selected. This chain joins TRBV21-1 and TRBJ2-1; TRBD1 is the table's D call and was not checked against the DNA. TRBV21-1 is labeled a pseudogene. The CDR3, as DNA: TGTGCCAGCAGCAAATTTCCTAAACAGGACAATGAGCAGTTCTTC. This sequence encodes CASSKFPKQDNEQFF.